The clone carrying this TCR beta chain was observed many times. These patients, aged 18 to 65, had recently diagnosed hyperthyroidism lasting under 2 months. Criteria for exclusion of patients were uncontrolled infection, other autoimmune disease, pregnancy or lactation. Each diagnosis drew on symptoms, thyroxine, TRAb, thyroid ultrasound and orbital computed tomography findings. The authors obtained PBMCs from roughly 9.7 ml of fresh peripheral blood. The source material, RNA transcripts, was used to amplify TCR beta CDR3 regions. RT-PCR in the first round (using the HTBI primer set) targeted the TCR CDR3. From the multiplex PCR reads, TCRdb called clonotypes with MiXCR, one entry per CDR3 protein. In the table there are roughly 300,000 distinct CDR3 sequences, over 20% of which are singletons. V shed 5 bases, J shed 8 bases, and the junction held 3 bases outside the gene matches. The CDR3 is made up of 12 amino acids. Germline V lookup: CDR1 SNHLY, CDR2 FYNNEI.

This sample is drawn from a study of T cells in Graves' hyperthyroidism and ophthalmopathy. This receptor was taken from a woman in her 50s with Graves' hyperthyroidism. The sequenced material came from blood. This chain connects TRBV2 to TRBJ1-2, with TRBD1 matching over 9 bases. The CDR3: CASSRTGDGYTF. Here the CDR3 DNA reads TGTGCCAGCAGTCGGACAGGGGACGGCTACACCTTC.